This TCR beta chain was found in a study of CXCR3-negative and CXCR3-positive naive CD8 T cells (dated by TCRdb to 2018 to 2020). Regarding the research as a whole: In total, approximately 140 million TRB reads were obtained, or roughly 1.5 +/- 0.3 million reads per library. The diversity and physicochemical repertoire analyses included more than nine donors pooled from two independent experiments. The TRBV-TRBJ cluster analysis covered naive subsets from roughly 5 donors and memory cells from 3 donors.

Details on this clonotype: This receptor's antigen is unknown.

The study at large found these results: Because surface CD5, which is linked to self-reactivity in mice, was comparable between the naive subsets, TCR interaction strength was also inferred from TRB CDR3 physicochemical properties. Because CXCR3 expression was partially decreased after cryopreservation, freshly isolated PBMCs were used for most assays. TRBV-TRBJ usage was similar between naive CXCR3-negative and CXCR3-positive cells from the same donor, while memory cells showed distinct patterns. Comparably high repertoire diversity was found in both naive subsets, whereas much lower repertoire diversity was found in memory CD8+ T cells.

CDR1 and CDR2, per the germline V gene, are MRHNA and SNTAGT. The CDR3 covers 15 residues, taking in both the cysteine and the phenylalanine. No DNA has been recorded. The instrument given in TCRdb is NextSeq 550. The Human TCR Profiling Kit (MiLaboratory) was used to make UMI-labeled 5' RACE TRB cDNA libraries. cDNA synthesis used the entire amount of extracted RNA, and PCR amplification then used the entire amount of cDNA produced. Libraries were prepared in parallel using an identical number of PCR cycles. The original methods were these. MIGEC and MiXCR extracted about 53,000 +/- 10,000 unique UMI-labeled TRB cDNA molecules per library, requiring at least two reads per UMI. On average, roughly 40,000 +/- 10,000 functional in-frame TRB CDR3 nucleotide clonotypes lacking stop codons were found per library. Diversity metrics, including normalized Shannon-Wiener and Chao1, were computed in VDJtools after downsampling to 5000 UMI-labeled TRB molecules per sample. VDJtools computed clonotype-size-weighted physicochemical properties of the central five CDR3 residues: interaction energy, strength, volume and Kidera factor 4. TCRdb reprocessed the reads, and each CDR3 protein sequence is entered once, without DNA. The V and J calls, along with clone size, are taken from TCRdb and not from the paper's own processing. The table of this sample itemizes about 22,000 distinct CDR3 sequences. The top ten clones comprise around a fifth of the sample.

For each CD8+ T cell subset, flow sorting was done in triplicate, and some 300,000 cells per subset went directly into RLT lysis buffer. Peripheral blood mononuclear cells were isolated from buffy coats using standard density gradient centrifugation. An RNeasy Mini Kit was used to extract total RNA from the sorted cells. This TCR was recovered from a human donor in good health. Some clones in this sample may be carry-over from other donors' samples. The material sequenced was memory CD8+ T cells from blood. The cell subset or site label, as the study defines it: conventional CD8+ memory T cells (TMEM), sorted as controls. The rearrangement combines TRBV6-4 with TRBJ2-2; the D call of TRBD1 rests on TCRdb alone, since no DNA is present to check it. CDR3 reads: CASSLSQGDTGELFF.